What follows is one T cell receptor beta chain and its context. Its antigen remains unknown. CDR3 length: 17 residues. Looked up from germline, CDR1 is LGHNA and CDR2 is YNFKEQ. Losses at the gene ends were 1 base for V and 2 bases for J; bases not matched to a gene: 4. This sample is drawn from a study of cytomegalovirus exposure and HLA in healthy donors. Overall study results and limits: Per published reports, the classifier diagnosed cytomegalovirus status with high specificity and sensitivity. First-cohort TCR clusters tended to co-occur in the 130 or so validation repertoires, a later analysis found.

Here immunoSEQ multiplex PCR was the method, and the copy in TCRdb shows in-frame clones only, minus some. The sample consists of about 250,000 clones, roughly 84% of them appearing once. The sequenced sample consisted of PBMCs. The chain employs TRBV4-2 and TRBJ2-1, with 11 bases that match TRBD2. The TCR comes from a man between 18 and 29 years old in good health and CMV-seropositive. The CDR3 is CASSQGSGLAAYNEQFF. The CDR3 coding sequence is TGTGCCAGCAGCCAAGGATCGGGACTAGCGGCCTACAATGAGCAGTTCTTC.